The 23 T cell receptor beta chains in this list originate from one sample, sequenced in a study of beta chain features in type 1 diabetes. Expressed TCRB transcripts were sequenced, since all the RNA that had been isolated was reverse transcribed. Libraries were prepared by immunoSEQ multiplex PCR; TCRdb keeps only in-frame clonotypes and omits some of them. This sample carries more than 150,000 clones, around 10% of them seen once, and the ten largest clones take roughly 1.9%. The sequenced material came from central memory CD4+ T cells from blood. The source of these receptors is a man aged 18 to 29 in good health.

This clone was seen more than once but under ten times. The V and J genes are TRBV10-3 and TRBJ1-1; no definite D call. This CDR3 is 15 amino acids long. Looked up from germline, CDR1 is ENHRY and CDR2 is SYGVKD. Trimming cost V 0 bases and J 4 bases, with 12 bases left between them. CDR3 protein: CAISESRDWGTEAFF. Here the CDR3 DNA reads TGTGCCATCAGTGAGTCGAGGGATTGGGGCACTGAAGCTTTCTTT.

This clone came up many times. The chain carries TRBV7-2 and TRBJ2-3; D is unclear. Deletions cut 5 bases from V and 1 base from J, with 10 bases between. CDR3 size: 14 residues. Germline V CDR1 and CDR2: SGHTA, FQGNSA. The CDR3 loop is CASSQQAGTDTQYF. The CDR3 coding sequence is TGTGCCAGCAGCCAGCAGGCCGGCACAGATACGCAGTATTTT. The whole variable domain, filled in from reference TRBV7-2 and TRBJ2-3, reads GAGVSQSPSNKVTEKGKDVELRCDPISGHTALYWYRQSLGQGLEFLIYFQGNSAPDKSGLPSDRFSAERTGGSVSTLTIQRTQQEDSAVYLCASSQQAGTDTQYFGPGTRLTVL.

This clone showed up just a few times. The V gene is TRBV5-1, the J gene TRBJ1-6; D call uncertain. The germline gives CDR1 SGHRS, CDR2 YFSETQ. The CDR3 has 13 amino acids. Deletions cut 4 bases from V and 0 bases from J, with 2 bases between. The CDR3 sequence: CASSDSYNSPLHF. The CDR3 DNA follows: TGCGCCAGCAGCGACTCCTATAATTCACCCCTCCACTTT.

This clone showed up just a few times. V gene TRBV9 combines with J gene TRBJ2-6, with no clear D. Trimming took off 0 bases at V and 4 bases at J, with 8 bases between the two ends. The CDR3 has 15 amino acids. In germline, CDR1 is SGDLS, CDR2 YYNGEE. The CDR3 here is CASSVERAGANVLTF. Here the CDR3 DNA reads TGTGCCAGCAGCGTAGAAAGGGCAGGGGCCAACGTCCTGACTTTC. The full variable domain, with the rest looked up from reference TRBV9 and TRBJ2-6, is DSGVTQTPKHLITATGQRVTLRCSPRSGDLSVYWYQQSLDQGLQFLIQYYNGEERAKGNILERFSAQQFPDLHSELNLSSLELGDSALYFCASSVERAGANVLTFGAGSRLTVL.

This clone came up a few times. The V gene is TRBV19, the J gene TRBJ1-4, with unresolved D. The CDR3 length is 14 residues. Germline-derived CDR1 and CDR2 are LNHDA and SQIVND (reference sequence). Trimming stripped 6 bases from V and 8 bases from J, with 16 bases between. The CDR3: CASSPGRNREKLFF. The CDR3 DNA is TGTGCCAGTAGCCCCGGTCGTAACCGGGAAAAACTGTTTTTT.

This clone was counted ten times or more. The genes are TRBV4-1 and TRBJ1-2; D unresolved. V lost 6 bases and J lost 2, with 16 bases in between. The CDR3 loop spans 15 amino acids. Germline V gives CDR1 MGHRA, CDR2 YSYEKL. CDR3 sequence reads: CASRALGGPNYGYTF. CDR3 coding DNA: TGCGCCAGCAGAGCCCTCGGCGGTCCGAACTATGGCTACACCTTC.

This clone was seen a handful of times. The V and J genes are TRBV15 and TRBJ2-1; D is unclear. The germline V gene has CDR1 LNHNV and CDR2 YYDKDF (reference sequence). CDR3 length: 17 amino acids. Trimming removed 5 bases from V and 3 bases from J, with 20 bases in between. CDR3 protein: CATSGYNVGRGYNEQFF. Written as DNA, the CDR3 is TGTGCCACCAGCGGATATAACGTTGGACGCGGCTACAATGAGCAGTTCTTC.

This clone has only a few counts. This chain uses TRBV18 with TRBJ2-7; TRBD2 matches at 11 bases. The CDR3 extends over 14 amino acids. The J segment lost 3 bases and the V segment lost 6 bases, leaving 4 bases of the junction unmatched. CDR1 is KGHSH and CDR2 is LQKENI in the germline V gene. The CDR3 nucleotides are TGTGCCAGCTCTCGAACTAGCGGGAGCTACGAGCAGTACTTC. It specifies CASSRTSGSYEQYF.

The rearrangement links TRBV4-1 to TRBJ2-5, with TRBD1 identical over 9 bases. Germline V gene lookup returns CDR1 MGHRA and CDR2 YSYEKL. V lost 0 bases to trimming and J lost 2 bases; unmatched junction nucleotides: 7. The CDR3 totals 17 residues. The CDR3 region has the DNA TGCGCCAGCAGCCAAGACCCCGGGACAGGGAATCAAGAGACCCAGTACTTC. Amino acids: CASSQDPGTGNQETQYF.

The table lists this clone with a few counts. This sequence joins TRBV2 and TRBJ2-1; 8 bases agree with TRBD2. The CDR3 is 15 residues long. Germline-derived CDR1 and CDR2 are SNHLY and FYNNEI. V gave up 6 bases and J gave up 5 bases; unmatched junction bases: 9. CDR3: CASSVVAGGHNEQFF. CDR3 sequence (DNA): TGTGCCAGCAGCGTTGTGGCGGGAGGCCACAATGAGCAGTTCTTC.

This clone has just a few counts. V is TRBV7-9 and J is TRBJ1-1; no firm D call. This CDR3 is 13 amino acids long. CDR1 and CDR2 from the germline V gene are SEHNR and FQNEAQ (reference sequence). Trimming removed 5 bases from V and 6 bases from J, with 13 bases in between. CDR3 sequence reads: CASSPSGRAEAFF. The CDR3 DNA sequence: TGTGCCAGCAGCCCCTCTGGGAGGGCTGAAGCTTTCTTT.

As for this clone: Within the sample, other DNA sequences also encode this same CDR3. The gene calls are TRBV5-4 and TRBJ1-1; D unclear. The germline V and J ends were trimmed by 0 bases and 6 bases, with 6 bases remaining between them. The V gene's germline CDR1 is SGHNT and CDR2 YYREEE (reference sequence). The CDR3 runs 12 residues. For the CDR3, the DNA is TGTGCCAGCAGCTTGGAACGGGCTGAAGCTTTCTTT. It translates to CASSLERAEAFF.

The chain has TRBV15 and TRBJ2-5, with 8 bases identical to TRBD2. CDR1 LNHNV and CDR2 YYDKDF come from the germline V gene (reference sequence). The length of the CDR3 is 15 residues. Trimming took 1 base from V and 5 from J; bases not matched to a gene: 6. The CDR3 nucleotides are TGTGCCACCAGCAGAGGGGGACTAGAACTGGAGACCCAGTACTTC. Protein sequence: CATSRGGLELETQYF.

The chain recombines TRBV20-1 with TRBJ2-5; D not resolved. This CDR3 has 11 residues. Germline-derived CDR1 and CDR2 are DFQATT and SNEGSKA (reference sequence). The CDR3: CSCRIGETQYF. The CDR3 DNA reads as TGCTCCTGCCGTATTGGAGAGACCCAGTACTTC.

The gene calls are TRBV28 and TRBJ1-4; D may be TRBD1 (5 bases). V was cut by 3 bases and J by 7 bases, with 12 bases left in between. CDR1 and CDR2 from the germline V gene are MDHEN and SYDVKM. The CDR3 loop spans 14 amino acids. CDR3 DNA: TGTGCCAGCAGTTTTGTTGGGGGTAGTGAAAAACTGTTTTTT. It translates to CASSFVGGSEKLFF.

This clone was seen only a few times. The chain uses TRBV5-1 and TRBJ2-1; TRBD2 matches 11 bases. The CDR3 runs 15 residues. Germline CDR1 reads SGHRS; CDR2 reads YFSETQ. The trim removed 6 bases at V and 4 bases at J, leaving 6 bases unmatched. CDR3 region: CASNPGLAVYNEQFF. CDR3 in DNA: TGCGCCAGCAATCCGGGACTAGCGGTTTACAATGAGCAGTTCTTC.

In its sample, this clone was seen a few times. The chain recombines TRBV18 with TRBJ1-1; a weak D match, TRBD1 (5 bases). Germline V gene sequence: CDR1 KGHSH, CDR2 LQKENI. The CDR3 is made up of 13 amino acids. V lost 2 bases, J lost 5 bases, and 9 bases lay in between. The CDR3 loop reads CASSPGAGTEAFF. Written as DNA, the CDR3 is TGTGCCAGCTCACCAGGGGCAGGAACTGAAGCTTTCTTT.

This clone appeared many times. The CDR3 region has the DNA TGTGCCAGCAGCTTAAACCTTTTGGGGCAAGAGACCCAGTACTTC. Protein sequence: CASSLNLLGQETQYF. V usage is TRBV5-4 and J usage is TRBJ2-5; no clear D. Between the trimmed V and J ends, which lost 2 bases and 2 bases, there was a span of 13 bases. This CDR3 has 15 residues. In germline, CDR1 is SGHNT, CDR2 YYREEE (reference sequence).

This chain connects TRBV30 to TRBJ1-3; TRBD1 agrees at 7 bases. Germline CDR1 reads GTSNPN; CDR2 reads SVGIG (reference sequence). Germline trimming cut 3 bases from V and 11 bases from J; bases unmatched to any gene: 22. This CDR3 spans 17 amino acids. The CDR3 loop is CAWSSARVVGTVEAIYF. In DNA, the CDR3 is TGTGCCTGGAGCTCTGCTAGGGTCGTTGGGACAGTGGAGGCCATATATTTT.

This clone has a single count. The CDR3 DNA is TGTGCCAGCAGCCAAGGGGGGAGGATTGGAAACACTGAAGCTTTCTTT. Translation: CASSQGGRIGNTEAFF. The chain recombines TRBV4-2 with TRBJ1-1; D might be TRBD1 (5 bases). Trimming took off 1 base at V and 2 bases at J, with 14 bases between the two ends. The CDR3 runs 16 residues. Germline CDR1 and CDR2: LGHNA and YNFKEQ.

This clone was picked up a small number of times. The J gene is TRBJ2-7, the V gene TRBV5-6, with D hard to call. V lost 4 bases, J lost 3 bases, and 11 bases lay in between. The CDR3 runs 13 residues. In germline, CDR1 is SGHDT, CDR2 YYEEEE. CDR3 sequence: CASSLQDHYEQYF. CDR3 DNA sequence: TGTGCCAGCAGCCTTCAGGACCACTACGAGCAGTACTTC.

This clone has only a few counts. The V and J genes are TRBV5-1 and TRBJ2-3; no reliable D call. The CDR3 extends over 13 amino acids. V was shortened by 0 bases and J by 4 bases, with 6 bases between the two germline ends. Looked up from germline, CDR1 is SGHRS and CDR2 is YFSETQ. As DNA, the CDR3 is TGCGCCAGCAGCTTGGATGGGTCAGATACGCAGTATTTT. This translates into CASSLDGSDTQYF.

This clone appeared a few times. This chain joins TRBV2 and TRBJ1-1; possibly TRBD1 for D (5 bases). This CDR3 comprises 15 residues. Per germline, CDR1 SNHLY and CDR2 FYNNEI. The V end lost 4 bases, the J end lost 1 base, and 13 bases lay between the germline ends. This CDR3 is CASSVGQGRNTEAFF. In DNA form, the CDR3 reads TGTGCCAGCAGTGTGGGGCAGGGCCGGAACACTGAAGCTTTCTTT.